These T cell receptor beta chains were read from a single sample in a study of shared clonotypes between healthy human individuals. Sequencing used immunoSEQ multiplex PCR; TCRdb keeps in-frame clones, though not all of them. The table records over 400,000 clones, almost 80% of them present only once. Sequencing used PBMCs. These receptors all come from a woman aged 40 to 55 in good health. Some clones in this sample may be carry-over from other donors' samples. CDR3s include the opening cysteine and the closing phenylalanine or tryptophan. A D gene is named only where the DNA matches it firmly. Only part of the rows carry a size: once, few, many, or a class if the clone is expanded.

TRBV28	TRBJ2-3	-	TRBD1	CASSPPGQGIDTQYF	TGTGCCAGCAGTCCTCCGGGACAGGGAATAGATACGCAGTATTTT
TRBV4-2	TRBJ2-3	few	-	CASSQYLSQRLATDTQYF	TGTGCCAGCAGCCAATACCTCTCCCAGCGGTTGGCCACAGATACGCAGTATTTT
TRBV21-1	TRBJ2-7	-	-	CASSKTKGRWYEQYF	TGTGCCAGCAGCAAGACCAAGGGCCGGTGGTACGAGCAGTACTTC
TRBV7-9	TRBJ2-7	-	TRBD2	CASSPLAGDSDAYREQYF	TGTGCCAGCAGCCCTCTAGCGGGAGACTCGGATGCCTACCGCGAGCAGTACTTC
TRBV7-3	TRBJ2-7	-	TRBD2	CASSLGLAGDEQYF	TGTGCCAGCAGCTTGGGACTAGCGGGAGACGAGCAGTACTTC
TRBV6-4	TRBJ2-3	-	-	CASSYNPTDTQYF	TGTGCCAGCAGTTATAATCCCACAGATACGCAGTATTTT
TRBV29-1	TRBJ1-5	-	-	CSVGKQGSEPQHF	TGCAGCGTGGGAAAACAGGGAAGTGAGCCCCAGCATTTT
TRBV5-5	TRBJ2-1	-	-	CASSLRDLNEQFF	TGTGCCAGCAGCTTGCGGGACCTCAATGAGCAGTTCTTC
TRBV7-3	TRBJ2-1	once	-	CASSLGGIGNEQFF	TGTGCCAGCAGCTTAGGCGGGATAGGAAATGAGCAGTTCTTC
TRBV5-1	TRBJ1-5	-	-	CASSQQGGNQPQHF	TGCGCCAGCAGCCAGCAGGGCGGGAATCAGCCCCAGCATTTT
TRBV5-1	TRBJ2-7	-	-	CASSFRSSSYEQYF	TGCGCCAGCAGCTTTAGGTCAAGCTCCTACGAGCAGTACTTC
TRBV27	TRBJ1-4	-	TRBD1	CASAQGAHEKLFF	TGTGCCAGCGCACAGGGGGCGCATGAAAAACTGTTTTTT
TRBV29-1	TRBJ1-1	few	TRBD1	CSVGGDRGHGTEAFF	TGCAGCGTTGGGGGGGACAGGGGGCATGGCACTGAAGCTTTCTTT
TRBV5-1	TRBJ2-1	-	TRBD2	CASRLSGSSYNEQFF	TGCGCCAGCAGACTCAGCGGGAGCTCCTACAATGAGCAGTTCTTC
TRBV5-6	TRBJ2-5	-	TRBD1	CASSLTGQGQETQYF	TGTGCCAGCAGCTTGACCGGACAGGGCCAAGAGACCCAGTACTTC
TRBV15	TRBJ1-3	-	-	CATSRVWGQGGNTIYF	TGTGCCACCAGCAGAGTCTGGGGGCAGGGAGGAAACACCATATATTTT
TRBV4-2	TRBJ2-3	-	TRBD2	CASSQGVLAGDTDTQYF	TGTGCCAGCAGCCAAGGTGTACTAGCGGGAGACACAGATACGCAGTATTTT
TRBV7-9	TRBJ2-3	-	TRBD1	CASSVRQGFIDTQYF	TGTGCCAGCAGCGTTCGACAGGGTTTCATAGATACGCAGTATTTT
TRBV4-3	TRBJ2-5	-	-	CASSVREQETQYF	TGCGCCAGCAGCGTCCGGGAGCAAGAGACCCAGTACTTC
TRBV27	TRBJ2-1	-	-	CASSPSGTSYNEQFF	TGTGCCAGCAGTCCCAGCGGAACCTCCTACAATGAGCAGTTCTTC
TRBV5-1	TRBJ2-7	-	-	CASSLAPGGEQYF	TGCGCCAGCAGCTTGGCCCCAGGCGGTGAGCAGTACTTC
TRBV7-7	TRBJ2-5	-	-	CASSLVVRETQYF	TGTGCTAGCAGCTTAGTAGTCCGGGAGACCCAGTACTTC
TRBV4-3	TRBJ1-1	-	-	CASSQGRPGRQNTEAFF	TGCGCCAGCAGCCAAGGGCGCCCGGGACGGCAGAACACTGAAGCTTTCTTT
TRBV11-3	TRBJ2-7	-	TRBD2	CASSNSGRPYEQYF	TGTGCCAGCAGCAACAGCGGGAGACCCTACGAGCAGTACTTC
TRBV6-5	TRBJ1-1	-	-	CASRFTGPTTEAFF	TGTGCCAGCAGATTCACAGGTCCGACCACTGAAGCTTTCTTT
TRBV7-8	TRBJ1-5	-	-	CASSLEVYSNQPQHF	TGTGCCAGCAGCTTAGAAGTTTATAGCAATCAGCCCCAGCATTTT
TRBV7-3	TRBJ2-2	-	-	CASAREPDFTGELFF	TGTGCCAGCGCCCGAGAGCCCGACTTCACCGGGGAGCTGTTTTTT
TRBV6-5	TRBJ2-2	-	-	CASSSRVTNTGELFF	TGTGCCAGCAGTTCACGGGTTACGAACACCGGGGAGCTGTTTTTT
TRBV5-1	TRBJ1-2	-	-	CASSLSTDSSRRTF	TGCGCCAGCAGCTTGTCGACGGACTCCTCACGTCGGACCTTC
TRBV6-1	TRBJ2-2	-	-	CASSVRGELFF	TGTGCCAGCAGTGTAAGGGGGGAGCTGTTTTTT
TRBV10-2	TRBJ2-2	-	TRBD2	CASVAAGGAGELFF	TGCGCCAGCGTCGCCGCGGGGGGCGCCGGGGAGCTGTTTTTT
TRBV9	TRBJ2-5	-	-	CASSVYERPYQETQYF	TGTGCCAGCAGCGTCTATGAGCGACCCTACCAAGAGACCCAGTACTTC
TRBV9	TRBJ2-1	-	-	CASSVEAAWGEQFF	TGTGCCAGCAGCGTAGAGGCCGCCTGGGGTGAGCAGTTCTTC
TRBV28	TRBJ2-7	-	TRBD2	CASSSSPGTSGSEQYF	TGTGCCAGCAGTTCCTCACCTGGGACTAGCGGCTCCGAGCAGTACTTC
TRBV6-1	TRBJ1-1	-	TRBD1	CASSVQGSRGTEAFF	TGTGCCAGCAGTGTACAGGGGAGCCGGGGCACTGAAGCTTTCTTT
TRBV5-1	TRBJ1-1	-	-	CASSFEMRGTEAFF	TGCGCCAGCAGCTTCGAAATGAGGGGCACTGAAGCTTTCTTT
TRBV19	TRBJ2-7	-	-	CASTSQFRGVSYEQYF	TGTGCCAGTACCTCCCAGTTCCGCGGGGTGTCCTACGAGCAGTACTTC
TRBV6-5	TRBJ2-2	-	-	CASSYYGARNTGELFF	TGTGCCAGCAGTTACTACGGGGCGCGTAACACCGGGGAGCTGTTTTTT
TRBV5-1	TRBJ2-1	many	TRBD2	CASSTGTSALSSYNEQFF	TGCGCCAGCAGCACCGGGACTAGCGCCCTGAGCTCCTACAATGAGCAGTTCTTC
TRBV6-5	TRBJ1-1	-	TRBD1	CASSKNRGNTEAFF	TGTGCCAGCAGTAAAAACAGGGGGAACACTGAAGCTTTCTTT
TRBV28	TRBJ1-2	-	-	CASSLWERGGGYTF	TGTGCCAGCAGTTTATGGGAGAGGGGCGGTGGCTACACCTTC
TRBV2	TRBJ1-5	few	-	CASSQGLDQPQHF	TGTGCCAGCAGCCAGGGTCTGGATCAGCCCCAGCATTTT